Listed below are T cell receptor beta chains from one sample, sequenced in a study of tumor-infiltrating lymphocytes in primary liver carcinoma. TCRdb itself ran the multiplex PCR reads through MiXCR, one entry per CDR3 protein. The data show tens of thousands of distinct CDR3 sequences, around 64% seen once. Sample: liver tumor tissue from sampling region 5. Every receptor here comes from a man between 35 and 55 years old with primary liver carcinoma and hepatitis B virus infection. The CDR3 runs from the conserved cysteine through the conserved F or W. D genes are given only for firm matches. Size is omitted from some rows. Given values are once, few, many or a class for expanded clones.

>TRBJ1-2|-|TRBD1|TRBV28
TGTGCCAGCAGTTCCGGGACAGGGGATAAGTGCTATGGCTACATCTTC
CASSSGTGDKCYGYIF
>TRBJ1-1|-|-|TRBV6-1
TGTGCTAGCAGTGAACCTTTCGCCACCCCAATAACTGAAGCTTTCTTT
CASSEPFATPITEAFF
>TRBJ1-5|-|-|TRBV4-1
TGCGCCAGCAACCAGGATTCAGGGTATAATCAGCCCCAGCATTTT
CASNQDSGYNQPQHF
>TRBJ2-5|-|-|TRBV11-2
TGTGCCAGTAGCTTACCGGTTAATACCAAAGAGACCCAGTACTTC
CASSLPVNTKETQYF
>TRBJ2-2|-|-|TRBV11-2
TGTGCCAGCAACTTAGTTCGGACGAGCCCAGGGACCGGGGAGCTGTTTTTT
CASNLVRTSPGTGELFF
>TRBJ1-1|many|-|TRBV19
TGTGCCAGTAGTGCCCGACAGAACACTGAAGCTTTCTTT
CASSARQNTEAFF
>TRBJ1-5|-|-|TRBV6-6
TGTGCCAGCAATTGCCGAGTAGTGTATAGCAATCAGCCCCAGCATTTT
CASNCRVVYSNQPQHF
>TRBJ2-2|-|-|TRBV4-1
TGCGTCAGCAACCAAGCTCTGAACACCGGGGAGCTGGTTTTT
CVSNQALNTGELVF
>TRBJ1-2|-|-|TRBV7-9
TGTGCCAGCGGCCGAGGGGGGAGAGGGGACTTTGGCTACACCTTC
CASGRGGRGDFGYTF
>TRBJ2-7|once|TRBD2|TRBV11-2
TGTGCCGGCAGCCCCGGGGGGGGTGGGCAGTACTTC
CAGSPGGGGQYF
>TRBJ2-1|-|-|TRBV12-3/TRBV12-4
TGTACCAGCAGTGAGGGAGGGGGCGGTATTGAGCAGTTCTTC
CTSSEGGGGIEQFF
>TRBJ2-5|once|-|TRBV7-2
TGTGCCAGCAGCTTAGATTGGCTAGTCTGGGAGACCCAGTACTTC
CASSLDWLVWETQYF
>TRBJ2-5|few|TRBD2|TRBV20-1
TGCAGTGCTCACGGGACTAGCGGGACTCAGAGGCGGGAGACCCAGTACTTC
CSAHGTSGTQRRETQYF
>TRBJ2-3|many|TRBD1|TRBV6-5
TGTGCCAGCAGTTATTCAGGGGGCGATGGCACAGATACGCAGTATTTT
CASSYSGGDGTDTQYF
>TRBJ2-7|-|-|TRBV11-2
TGTATCAGCAGCTTAGCGGCTAGAGAATACGAGCAGTACTTC
CISSLAAREYEQYF
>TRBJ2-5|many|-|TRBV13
TGTGCCAGCAGCCTCGGACGGATTCAAGAGACCCAGTACTTC
CASSLGRIQETQYF
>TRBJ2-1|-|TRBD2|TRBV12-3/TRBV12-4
TGTGCCAGCATCCCCTTCGGACTTGCGGGGGGCAATGAGCAGTTCTTC
CASIPFGLAGGNEQFF
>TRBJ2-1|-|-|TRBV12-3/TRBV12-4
TGTGTCAGAAGTTTACCCCCGTCTAGCGATGAGCAGTTCTTC
CVRSLPPSSDEQFF
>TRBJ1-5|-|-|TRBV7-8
TGTGGCAGCAGCTTAAAACGGGATCAGTCCCAGCATTTT
CGSSLKRDQSQHF